The source of this T cell receptor beta chain is a study of blood T cell repertoires in COVID-19. In the study overall: The United States, Italy and Spain provided the acute and convalescent COVID-19 samples. T cells, B-cell-depleted T cells, or PBMCs provided the cDNA or gDNA that served as material.

Original handling: Amplification from reference gene primers served as the basis for estimated nucleated cell counts. The repertoire was sequenced with immunoSEQ multiplex PCR; TCRdb's copy has only in-frame clones and lacks some. The DNA gave D and trimming, while V, J and clone size come from that table. The table records fewer than 300,000 clones, roughly 92% of them present only once. Patients at the Seattle site were enrolled during active infection and followed longitudinally. V was shortened by 1 base and J by 1 base, with 10 bases between the two germline ends. This CDR3 is built from 15 residues. Germline values: CDR1 SGHDN, CDR2 FVKESK.

The sample taken for sequencing was peripheral blood. V usage is TRBV14 and J usage is TRBJ1-2, with a tentative D call TRBD1 (5 bases). The sequence came from a woman in her thirties with COVID-19, enrolled during active disease. The CDR3 DNA reads TGTGCCAGCAGCCAAGGACAGCTTCTTAACTATGGCTACACCTTC. Its protein is CASSQGQLLNYGYTF.